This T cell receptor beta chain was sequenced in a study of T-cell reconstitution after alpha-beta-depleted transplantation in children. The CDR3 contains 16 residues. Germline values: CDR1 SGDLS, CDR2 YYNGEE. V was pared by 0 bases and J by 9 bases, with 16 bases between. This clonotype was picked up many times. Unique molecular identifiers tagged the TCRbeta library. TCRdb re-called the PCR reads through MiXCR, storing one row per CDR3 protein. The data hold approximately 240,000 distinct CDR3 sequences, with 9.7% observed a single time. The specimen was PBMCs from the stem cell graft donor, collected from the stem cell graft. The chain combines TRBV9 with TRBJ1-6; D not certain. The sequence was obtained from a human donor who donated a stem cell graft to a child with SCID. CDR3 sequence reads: CASSVAPRASPSPLHF. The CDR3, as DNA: TGTGCCAGCAGCGTAGCTCCGAGGGCCAGTCCTTCACCCCTCCACTTT.